A single sample is the source of the 12 T cell receptor beta chains below, sequenced in a study of T-cell reconstitution after alpha-beta-depleted transplantation in children. Preparation of the TCRbeta library involved a method that used unique molecular identifiers. TCRdb reanalysed the PCR reads using MiXCR and keeps one entry per CDR3 protein. The data show under 850,000 distinct CDR3 sequences, around 13% seen once. The sample in question was PBMCs, obtained before TCRalphabeta/CD19-depleted stem cell transplant. These receptors came from a girl aged 2 to 9 with congenital amegakaryocytic thrombocytopenia, due to receive a stem cell transplant.

V and J are TRBV20-1 and TRBJ2-7; 9 positions agree with TRBD2. The CDR3 has 15 residues. Germline CDR1 DFQATT, CDR2 SNEGSKA (reference sequence). The J segment lost 2 bases and the V segment lost 0 bases, leaving 5 bases of the junction unmatched. The CDR3 here is CSARDRTSVPYEQYF. The CDR3 DNA is TGCAGTGCTAGAGATAGGACTAGCGTACCCTACGAGCAGTACTTC.

The rearrangement links TRBV20-1 to TRBJ2-1; TRBD2 might be the D (6 bases). CDR1 and CDR2 (germline): DFQATT, SNEGSKA (reference sequence). CDR3 length: 14 residues. V was shortened by 6 bases and J by 5 bases, with 17 bases between the two germline ends. The CDR3 here is CSARTTYLHNEQFF. CDR3 in DNA: TGCAGTGCGAGGACTACCTACTTGCACAATGAGCAGTTCTTC.

This clonotype turned up a few times. V is TRBV3-1 and J is TRBJ1-6; 7 bases line up with TRBD1. The ends lost 3 bases at V and 8 bases at J; junction bases unmatched: 7. Germline V gene lookup returns CDR1 LGHDT and CDR2 YNNKEL (reference sequence). CDR3 length equals 15 residues. CDR3 loop: CASSQRPRGDSPLHF. CDR3 DNA: TGTGCCAGCAGCCAGAGGCCCAGGGGGGATTCACCCCTCCACTTT. Looking up the rest from reference TRBV3-1 and TRBJ1-6 gives the full variable domain: DTAVSQTPKYLVTQMGNDKSIKCEQNLGHDTMYWYKQDSKKFLKIMFSYNNKELIINETVPNRFSPKSPDKAHLNLHINSLELGDSAVYFCASSQRPRGDSPLHFGNGTRLTVT.

The chain has TRBV9 and TRBJ1-3; D remains unclear. This CDR3 spans 14 amino acids. The germline gives CDR1 SGDLS, CDR2 YYNGEE. The V end lost 0 bases, the J end lost 0 bases, and 4 bases lay between the germline ends. The CDR3 loop is CASSVGTSGNTIYF. CDR3 nucleotides: TGTGCCAGCAGCGTAGGGACCTCTGGAAACACCATATATTTT.

At least ten counts were recorded for this clonotype. This sequence joins TRBV5-1 and TRBJ2-5; 9 nucleotides match TRBD2. Unmatched junction bases numbered 5, after V lost 4 bases and J lost 4 bases. CDR3 length: 14 amino acids. Per germline, CDR1 SGHRS and CDR2 YFSETQ. The CDR3 nucleotides are TGCGCCAGCAGCGACCTACTAGCGGGAGAGACCCAGTACTTC. Translated: CASSDLLAGETQYF.

The chain joins TRBV5-1 to TRBJ1-2, with a weak D call TRBD1 (6 bases). The germline V gene has CDR1 SGHRS and CDR2 YFSETQ. With 3 bases removed from V and 2 bases from J, the gap between germline ends came to 17 bases. The CDR3 is 16 residues long. CDR3 nucleotide sequence: TGCGCCAGCAGCTCCCATCCTCTCGACAGGAACTATGGCTACACCTTC. It encodes CASSSHPLDRNYGYTF.

This clonotype was seen many times. The genes are TRBV29-1 and TRBJ1-1; TRBD1 matches at 8 bases. This CDR3 comprises 12 residues. Germline lookup yields CDR1 SQVTM and CDR2 ANQGSEA. Losses at the gene ends were 7 bases for V and 5 bases for J; bases not matched to a gene: 6. The DNA of the CDR3 is TGCAGCGCTGGACAGGGTTTGACTGAAGCTTTCTTT. Its translation is CSAGQGLTEAFF.

Concerning this clonotype itself: A much larger clone sits a single nucleotide away, making a read error possible. V usage is TRBV29-1 and J usage is TRBJ2-2, with TRBD2 as a possible D gene (6 bases). This CDR3 contains 13 residues. Germline V gives CDR1 SQVTM, CDR2 ANQGSEA. This chain's CDR3 is CSVRQTNTGGLFF. The CDR3 bases are TGCAGCGTGAGACAGACTAACACCGGGGGGCTGTTTTTT.

Turning to this clonotype: This may be a read error, as it is one base from a much larger clone. V usage is TRBV12-3 or TRBV12-4 and J usage is TRBJ2-7; D remains ambiguous. The ends were cut back, 4 bases at V and 2 bases at J, with 15 bases in the middle. The CDR3 loop spans 15 amino acids. The CDR3 DNA is TGTGCCAGCAGTTCATCCGTCAGGTATACCTACGAGCAGTACTTC. As protein: CASSSSVRYTYEQYF.

The J gene is TRBJ2-4, the V gene TRBV20-1, with TRBD1 matching over 7 bases. With V trimmed by 2 bases and J by 8 bases, 9 bases remained unmatched. The CDR3 runs to 14 residues. Germline V gives CDR1 DFQATT, CDR2 SNEGSKA (reference sequence). The CDR3 sequence: CSARNPAGGDIQYF. CDR3 nucleotides: TGCAGTGCTAGAAATCCTGCAGGGGGTGACATTCAGTACTTC.

This clonotype was found a few times. The chain is built from TRBV7-9 and TRBJ2-1, with TRBD2 identical over 7 bases. The CDR3 contains 15 residues. With V trimmed by 5 bases and J by 3 bases, 7 bases remained unmatched. Looked up from germline, CDR1 is SEHNR and CDR2 is FQNEAQ (reference sequence). The CDR3 loop reads CASSPERGFYNEQFF. The CDR3 DNA reads TGTGCCAGCAGCCCGGAGCGGGGATTCTACAATGAGCAGTTCTTC.

The chain joins TRBV20-1 to TRBJ1-5, with 11 bases fitting TRBD1. The CDR3 covers 17 residues. Germline V lookup: CDR1 DFQATT, CDR2 SNEGSKA (reference sequence). The junction had 10 bases not matched to a gene; V was cut back by 6 bases and J by 0 bases. The CDR3 here is CSASPGQGDFSNQPQHF. The CDR3 DNA reads TGCAGTGCCAGTCCGGGACAGGGGGATTTTAGCAATCAGCCCCAGCATTTT.